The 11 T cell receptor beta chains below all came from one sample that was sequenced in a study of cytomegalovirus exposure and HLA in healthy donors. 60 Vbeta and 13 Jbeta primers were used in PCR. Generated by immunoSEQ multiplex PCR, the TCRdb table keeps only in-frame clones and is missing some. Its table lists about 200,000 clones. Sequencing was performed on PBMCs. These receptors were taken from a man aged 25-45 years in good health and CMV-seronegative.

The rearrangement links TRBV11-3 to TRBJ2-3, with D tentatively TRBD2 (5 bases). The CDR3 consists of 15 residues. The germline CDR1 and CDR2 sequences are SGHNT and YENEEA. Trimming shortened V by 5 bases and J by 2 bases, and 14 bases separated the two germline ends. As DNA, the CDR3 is TGTGCCAGCAGCCATGGACTTTACCACACAGATACGCAGTATTTT. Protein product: CASSHGLYHTDTQYF.

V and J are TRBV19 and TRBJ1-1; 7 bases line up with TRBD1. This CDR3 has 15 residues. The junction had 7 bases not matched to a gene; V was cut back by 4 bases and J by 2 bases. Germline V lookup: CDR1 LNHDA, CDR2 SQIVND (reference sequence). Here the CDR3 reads CASSSLDRINTEAFF. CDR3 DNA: TGTGCCAGTAGTAGCTTGGACAGGATTAACACTGAAGCTTTCTTT.

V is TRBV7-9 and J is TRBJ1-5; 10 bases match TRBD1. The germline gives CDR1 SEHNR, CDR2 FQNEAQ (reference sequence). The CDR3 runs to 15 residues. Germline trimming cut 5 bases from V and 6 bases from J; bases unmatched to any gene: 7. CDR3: CASSAQTGGSQPQHF. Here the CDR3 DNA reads TGTGCCAGCAGCGCCCAGACAGGGGGCAGTCAGCCCCAGCATTTT.

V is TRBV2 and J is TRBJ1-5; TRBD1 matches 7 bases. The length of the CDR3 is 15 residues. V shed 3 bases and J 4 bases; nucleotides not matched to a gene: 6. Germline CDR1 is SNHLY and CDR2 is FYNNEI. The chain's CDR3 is CASSDFGTANQPQHF. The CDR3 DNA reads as TGTGCCAGCAGTGATTTTGGGACAGCAAATCAGCCCCAGCATTTT.

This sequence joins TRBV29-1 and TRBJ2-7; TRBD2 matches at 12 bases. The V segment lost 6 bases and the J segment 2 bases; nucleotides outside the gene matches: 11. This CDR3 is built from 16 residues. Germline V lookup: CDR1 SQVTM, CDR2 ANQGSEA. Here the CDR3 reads CSVSGLAGSSTYEQYF. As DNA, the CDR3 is TGCAGCGTGTCGGGACTAGCGGGTTCATCGACCTACGAGCAGTACTTC.

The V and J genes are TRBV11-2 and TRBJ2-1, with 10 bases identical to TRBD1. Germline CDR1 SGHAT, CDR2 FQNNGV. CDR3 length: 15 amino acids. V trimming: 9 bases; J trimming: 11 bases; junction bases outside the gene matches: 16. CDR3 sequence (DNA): TGTGCCAGTCGTGTGGCCGGGACAGGGGCGGTTCAGCAGTTCTTC. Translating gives CASRVAGTGAVQQFF. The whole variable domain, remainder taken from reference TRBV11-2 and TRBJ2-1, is EAGVAQSPRYKIIEKRQSVAFWCNPISGHATLYWYQQILGQGPKLLIQFQNNGVVDDSQLPKDRFSAERLKGVDSTLKIQPAKLEDSAVYLCASRVAGTGAVQQFFGPGTRLTVL.

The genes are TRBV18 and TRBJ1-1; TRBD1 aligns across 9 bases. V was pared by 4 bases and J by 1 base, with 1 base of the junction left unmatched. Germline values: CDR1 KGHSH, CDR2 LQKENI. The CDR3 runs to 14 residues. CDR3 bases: TGTGCCAGCTCACGGGGACAGGGGAACACTGAAGCTTTCTTT. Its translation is CASSRGQGNTEAFF.

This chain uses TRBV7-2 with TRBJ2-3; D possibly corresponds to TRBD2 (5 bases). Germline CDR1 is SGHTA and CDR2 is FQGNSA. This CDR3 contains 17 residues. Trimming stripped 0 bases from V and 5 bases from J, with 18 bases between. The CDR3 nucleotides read TGTGCCAGCAGCTTAGCCCCGCTAGCACCTAGGGTAGATACGCAGTATTTT. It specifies CASSLAPLAPRVDTQYF. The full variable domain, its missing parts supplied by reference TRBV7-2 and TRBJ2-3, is GAGVSQSPSNKVTEKGKDVELRCDPISGHTALYWYRQSLGQGLEFLIYFQGNSAPDKSGLPSDRFSAERTGGSVSTLTIQRTQQEDSAVYLCASSLAPLAPRVDTQYFGPGTRLTVL.

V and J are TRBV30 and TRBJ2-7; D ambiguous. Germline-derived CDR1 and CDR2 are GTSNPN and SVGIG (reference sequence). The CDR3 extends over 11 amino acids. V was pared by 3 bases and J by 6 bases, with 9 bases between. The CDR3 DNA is TGTGCCTGGAGCCCCCAATCCGAGCAGTACTTC. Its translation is CAWSPQSEQYF.

Here the CDR3 reads CASSGQTTSETQYF. CDR3 in DNA: TGTGCCAGCAGCGGACAAACGACGTCAGAGACCCAGTACTTC. The chain joins TRBV9 to TRBJ2-5; D is unresolved. Germline V lookup: CDR1 SGDLS, CDR2 YYNGEE. The CDR3 spans 14 residues. The V end was cut by 3 bases, the J end by 4 bases, with 13 bases between.

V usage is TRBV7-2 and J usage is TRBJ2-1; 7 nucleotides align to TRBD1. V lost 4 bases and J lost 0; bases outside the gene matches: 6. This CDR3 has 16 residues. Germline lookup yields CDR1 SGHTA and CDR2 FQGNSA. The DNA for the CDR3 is TGTGCCAGCAGCTCCCGACAGGGTGCCTCCTACAATGAGCAGTTCTTC. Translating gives CASSSRQGASYNEQFF.